This TCR beta chain is drawn from a study of control samples from healthy donors and cancer patients. Clones were sequenced by immunoSEQ multiplex PCR, and TCRdb holds only the in-frame ones, with some missing. There are approximately 90,000 clones in the sample; about 88% occur only once, and 14% lies in the top ten. Germline V gives CDR1 SQVTM, CDR2 ANQGSEA. V gave up 5 bases and J gave up 2 bases, with 7 bases separating them. The CDR3 has 12 residues. The sequenced sample consisted of blood. This sequence was found in an older woman in good health. The rearrangement links TRBV29-1 to TRBJ1-5; D possibly corresponds to TRBD1 (6 bases). In DNA form, the CDR3 reads TGCAGCGTTAGACAGGGCAATCAGCCCCAGCATTTT. Protein: CSVRQGNQPQHF.